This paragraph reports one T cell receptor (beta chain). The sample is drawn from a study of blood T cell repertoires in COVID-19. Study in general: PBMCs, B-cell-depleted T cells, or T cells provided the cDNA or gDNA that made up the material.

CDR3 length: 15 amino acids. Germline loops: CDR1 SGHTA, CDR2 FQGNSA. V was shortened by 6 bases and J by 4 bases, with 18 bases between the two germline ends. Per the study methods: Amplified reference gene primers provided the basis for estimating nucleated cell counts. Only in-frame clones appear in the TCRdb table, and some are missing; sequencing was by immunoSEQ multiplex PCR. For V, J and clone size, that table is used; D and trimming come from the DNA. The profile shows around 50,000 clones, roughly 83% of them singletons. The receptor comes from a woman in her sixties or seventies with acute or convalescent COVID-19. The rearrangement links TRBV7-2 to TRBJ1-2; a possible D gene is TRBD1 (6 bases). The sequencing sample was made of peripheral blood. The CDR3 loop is CASRPGTGPLYGYTF. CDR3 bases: TGTGCCAGCAGGCCGGGAACAGGGCCTCTCTATGGCTACACCTTC.